Sequencing of this TCR beta chain was carried out in a study of cytomegalovirus exposure and HLA in healthy donors. Study conclusions and caveats: Most TCR sequences showed up rarely, but some public TCRs showed up in many donors.

As concerns this clone: Its antigen is unknown.

The ends were cut back, 6 bases at V and 3 bases at J, with 10 bases in the middle. CDR1 is PRHDT and CDR2 is FYEKMQ in the germline V gene (reference sequence). CDR3 size: 13 residues. The PCR made use of 60 Vbeta and 13 Jbeta primers. Profiling relied on immunoSEQ multiplex PCR, and the TCRdb table lists in-frame clones only, not all of them. The sample yields about 130,000 clones, around 67% seen once. The sequencing sample was made of PBMCs. This TCR was recovered from a woman in her thirties or forties in good health and CMV-seropositive. This chain connects TRBV13 to TRBJ2-3; tentative D call: TRBD2 (5 bases). Here the CDR3 reads CASRSTGTDTQYF. The CDR3 nucleotides are TGTGCCAGCAGGAGCACGGGAACAGATACGCAGTATTTT.